The sequence of this TCR beta chain was determined in a study of regulatory T cells in long-lasting Graves disease. Relying on iRepertoire HTBI primers and Arm-PCR of CDR3 regions, the team built TCR beta libraries. Each CDR3 protein is one row after TCRdb ran MiXCR on the multiplex PCR reads. The sample carries some 460,000 distinct CDR3 sequences, around 15% recorded once. Study-wide results and caveats: Persistent Graves' patients possessed reduced TCR diversity relative to recently diagnosed ones.

The junction had 9 bases not matched to a gene; V was cut back by 3 bases and J by 4 bases. The CDR3 has 15 amino acids. Looked up from germline, CDR1 is SQVTM and CDR2 is ANQGSEA. Comment on this clonotype: Its matching antigen is unknown.

Time point specified: newly diagnosed GD, antithyroid drugs for less than 3 months. Researchers made the TCR library from RNA that was extracted from PBMCs. The same sample was also used in a study of T cells in Graves' hyperthyroidism and ophthalmopathy. That paper states: The model predicted ophthalmopathy a median around 6 months before onset.

The chain carries TRBV29-1 and TRBJ2-1; TRBD1 matches at 7 bases. The sequencing used peripheral blood mononuclear cells (PBMCs), collected at new diagnosis, from a patient treated with antithyroid drugs. The sequence was collected from a man aged 40-55 years with Graves disease. CDR3 nucleotide sequence: TGCAGCGTTGAGACAGGGCCAGGCCTTTACAATGAGCAGTTCTTC. Translation: CSVETGPGLYNEQFF.